The rows below give T cell receptor beta chains drawn from one sample of a study of technical replicates of blood from several donors. Sequenced by immunoSEQ multiplex PCR; TCRdb stores in-frame clones only, minus some. The table shows around 76,000 clones, with about 90% occurring only once. The sequencing sample was made of T cells isolated from PBMCs. The receptors shown here come from a human donor in good health. CDR3s include the opening cysteine and the closing phenylalanine or tryptophan. D genes are given only for firm matches. The listing skips clone size in some rows; elsewhere it reads once, few, many or a size class.

CDR3aa: CASSLNKRQGTNEKLFF
CDR3nt: TGTGCCAGCAGCTTAAATAAGAGGCAGGGAACTAATGAAAAACTGTTTTTT
d_gene: NA
v_gene: TRBV11-3
j_gene: TRBJ1-4
abundance: NA

CDR3aa: CASSLDHGGRSAYEQYF
CDR3nt: TGTGCCAGCAGCTTAGATCACGGCGGGAGGAGCGCCTACGAGCAGTACTTC
d_gene: TRBD2
v_gene: TRBV11-2
j_gene: TRBJ2-7
abundance: NA

CDR3aa: CASDSSGSGPDTQYF
CDR3nt: TGTGCCAGCGATTCTAGCGGGAGCGGGCCAGATACGCAGTATTTT
d_gene: TRBD2
v_gene: TRBV19
j_gene: TRBJ2-3
abundance: NA

CDR3aa: CAWSTDRRSNQPQHF
CDR3nt: TGTGCCTGGAGTACGGACAGAAGATCCAATCAGCCCCAGCATTTT
d_gene: NA
v_gene: TRBV30
j_gene: TRBJ1-5
abundance: NA

CDR3aa: CSVEGRGNTGELFF
CDR3nt: TGCAGCGTTGAAGGAAGGGGGAACACCGGGGAGCTGTTTTTT
d_gene: NA
v_gene: TRBV29-1
j_gene: TRBJ2-2
abundance: NA

CDR3aa: CASSFGEGRYQPQHF
CDR3nt: TGTGCCAGCAGTTTCGGGGAAGGGAGATATCAGCCCCAGCATTTT
d_gene: NA
v_gene: TRBV6-1
j_gene: TRBJ1-5
abundance: once

CDR3aa: CASSLVPPRTATNEKLFF
CDR3nt: TGTGCCAGCAGCTTGGTACCACCAAGGACAGCAACTAATGAAAAACTGTTTTTT
d_gene: NA
v_gene: TRBV11-2
j_gene: TRBJ1-4
abundance: NA

CDR3aa: CASSLSGTDTQYF
CDR3nt: TGTGCCAGCAGCTTATCAGGCACAGATACGCAGTATTTT
d_gene: NA
v_gene: TRBV11-1
j_gene: TRBJ2-3
abundance: NA

CDR3aa: CASSQVGTAYNEQFF
CDR3nt: TGCGCCAGCAGCCAAGTCGGGACAGCTTACAATGAGCAGTTCTTC
d_gene: TRBD1
v_gene: TRBV4-1
j_gene: TRBJ2-1
abundance: NA

CDR3aa: CASSPGWAGNTIYF
CDR3nt: TGTGCCAGCAGCCCAGGGTGGGCTGGAAACACCATATATTTT
d_gene: NA
v_gene: TRBV11-3
j_gene: TRBJ1-3
abundance: NA

CDR3aa: CASSLLHTTGRNSYEQYF
CDR3nt: TGTGCCAGCAGTTTACTCCACACAACAGGGCGAAACTCCTACGAGCAGTACTTC
d_gene: NA
v_gene: TRBV28
j_gene: TRBJ2-7
abundance: NA

CDR3aa: CASSSTGTGVEQYF
CDR3nt: TGTGCCAGCAGTTCAACCGGGACAGGGGTCGAGCAGTACTTC
d_gene: TRBD1
v_gene: TRBV28
j_gene: TRBJ2-7
abundance: NA

CDR3aa: CASSVDRTSGRYNEQFF
CDR3nt: TGTGCCAGCAGCGTAGATAGGACTAGCGGGAGATACAATGAGCAGTTCTTC
d_gene: TRBD2
v_gene: TRBV9
j_gene: TRBJ2-1
abundance: NA

CDR3aa: CASSGDRYSPLHF
CDR3nt: TGTGCCAGTAGTGGGGACAGGTATTCACCCCTCCACTTT
d_gene: TRBD1
v_gene: TRBV19
j_gene: TRBJ1-6
abundance: NA

CDR3aa: CASSTTGTEAFF
CDR3nt: TGTGCCAGCAGTACGACAGGCACTGAAGCTTTCTTT
d_gene: NA
v_gene: TRBV6-5
j_gene: TRBJ1-1
abundance: NA

CDR3aa: CASSWEGRSEAFF
CDR3nt: TGTGCCAGCAGTTGGGAGGGGAGATCTGAAGCTTTCTTT
d_gene: NA
v_gene: TRBV2
j_gene: TRBJ1-1
abundance: NA

CDR3aa: CASSYSEQSRFF
CDR3nt: TGTGCCAGCAGTTACTCGGAGCAGTCAAGATTTTTT
d_gene: NA
v_gene: TRBV6-6
j_gene: TRBJ1-4
abundance: NA

CDR3aa: CASSLVVLAGGSSYNEQFF
CDR3nt: TGTGCCAGCAGCTTAGTGGTTCTAGCGGGGGGGAGCTCCTACAATGAGCAGTTCTTC
d_gene: TRBD2
v_gene: TRBV7-9
j_gene: TRBJ2-1
abundance: NA

CDR3aa: CASSGPGQNYEQYF
CDR3nt: TGTGCCAGCAGTGGTCCGGGACAGAATTACGAGCAGTACTTC
d_gene: TRBD1
v_gene: TRBV27
j_gene: TRBJ2-7
abundance: NA

CDR3aa: CASSLAQGAGNTIYF
CDR3nt: TGTGCCAGCAGCTTAGCGCAGGGGGCTGGAAACACCATATATTTT
d_gene: TRBD1
v_gene: TRBV7-2
j_gene: TRBJ1-3
abundance: NA

CDR3aa: CASSPGTGPSYEQYF
CDR3nt: TGTGCCAGCAGCCCCGGGACAGGGCCCTCCTACGAGCAGTACTTC
d_gene: TRBD1
v_gene: TRBV7-7
j_gene: TRBJ2-7
abundance: NA

CDR3aa: CASSVVSSYEQYF
CDR3nt: TGCGCCAGCAGCGTCGTTAGCTCCTACGAGCAGTACTTC
d_gene: NA
v_gene: TRBV5-1
j_gene: TRBJ2-7
abundance: NA